This T cell receptor (beta chain) comes out of a study of cytomegalovirus exposure and HLA in healthy donors. About the study: Earlier findings included nearly 120 million unique TCR beta sequences obtained from approximately 170 million T cells.

PCR employed 60 Vbeta and 13 Jbeta primers. TCRdb's copy holds only in-frame clones and misses some; the assay was immunoSEQ multiplex PCR. The sample holds more than 65,000 clones. This CDR3 region has 17 residues. Germline V gene lookup returns CDR1 SEHNR and CDR2 FQNEAQ (reference sequence). Deletions cut 0 bases from V and 0 bases from J, with 12 bases between. Study-wide results and limits: One variant, a missense change in DCLRE1C, was linked in a later analysis to TCR beta V- and J-gene trimming. A later analysis showed HLA-associated TCR beta chains outstripping equally common others in clonal expansion.

Considering frequency, this clone is medium-sized. The antigen is unknown. Material: PBMCs. This chain uses TRBV7-9 with TRBJ1-3; D unclear. The origin of this receptor is a man aged 35 to 55 in good health and CMV-seronegative. The DNA for the CDR3 is TGTGCCAGCAGCTTAGCACGGCCCGGAGGCTCTGGAAACACCATATATTTT. It codes for CASSLARPGGSGNTIYF.